Listed here are 4 T cell receptor beta chains from one sample, sequenced in a study of cytomegalovirus exposure and HLA in healthy donors. PCR was performed using 60 Vbeta and 13 Jbeta primers. Sequencing used immunoSEQ multiplex PCR; TCRdb keeps in-frame clones, though not all of them. The data contain approximately 150,000 clones, roughly 72% of them singletons. Material for sequencing was PBMCs. The receptors here all came from a middle-aged woman in good health and CMV-seronegative.

V and J are TRBV7-9 and TRBJ2-3; 10 bases match TRBD2. Germline V gene sequence: CDR1 SEHNR, CDR2 FQNEAQ (reference sequence). V was clipped by 0 bases and J by 3 bases; unmatched bases: 0. The CDR3 is 15 residues long. CDR3 protein: CASSLATSGTDTQYF. The DNA of the CDR3 is TGTGCCAGCAGCTTAGCGACTAGCGGGACAGATACGCAGTATTTT. The full variable domain, completed using reference TRBV7-9 and TRBJ2-3, is DTGVSQNPRHKITKRGQNVTFRCDPISEHNRLYWYRQTLGQGPEFLTYFQNEAQLEKSRLLSDRFSAERPKGSFSTLEIQRTEQGDSAMYLCASSLATSGTDTQYFGPGTRLTVL.

This clone has a single count. The chain joins TRBV5-1 to TRBJ2-3; TRBD1 matches at 8 bases. This CDR3 has 15 residues. Germline lookup yields CDR1 SGHRS and CDR2 YFSETQ. Germline trimming cut 4 bases from V and 2 bases from J; bases unmatched to any gene: 6. The CDR3 loop is CASSAGTGNTDTQYF. The CDR3 nucleotides read TGCGCCAGCAGCGCCGGGACAGGAAACACAGATACGCAGTATTTT.

This clone was counted between two and nine times. The chain carries TRBV29-1 and TRBJ1-5; D is unclear. CDR1 is SQVTM and CDR2 is ANQGSEA in the germline V gene. Trimming took off 4 bases at V and 5 bases at J, with 12 bases between the two ends. The CDR3 consists of 13 residues. The CDR3 spells CSVASGWDQPQHF. The DNA for the CDR3 is TGCAGCGTTGCGTCCGGGTGGGATCAGCCCCAGCATTTT.

This rearrangement joins TRBV27 to TRBJ2-1; D might be TRBD1 (5 bases). The CDR3 covers 12 residues. Germline V gene sequence: CDR1 MNHEY, CDR2 SMNVEV (reference sequence). V was trimmed by 8 bases and J by 4 bases, leaving 9 bases between them. The CDR3 nucleotides read TGTGCCAGCTCCAGGGTTTACAATGAGCAGTTCTTC. It translates to CASSRVYNEQFF.